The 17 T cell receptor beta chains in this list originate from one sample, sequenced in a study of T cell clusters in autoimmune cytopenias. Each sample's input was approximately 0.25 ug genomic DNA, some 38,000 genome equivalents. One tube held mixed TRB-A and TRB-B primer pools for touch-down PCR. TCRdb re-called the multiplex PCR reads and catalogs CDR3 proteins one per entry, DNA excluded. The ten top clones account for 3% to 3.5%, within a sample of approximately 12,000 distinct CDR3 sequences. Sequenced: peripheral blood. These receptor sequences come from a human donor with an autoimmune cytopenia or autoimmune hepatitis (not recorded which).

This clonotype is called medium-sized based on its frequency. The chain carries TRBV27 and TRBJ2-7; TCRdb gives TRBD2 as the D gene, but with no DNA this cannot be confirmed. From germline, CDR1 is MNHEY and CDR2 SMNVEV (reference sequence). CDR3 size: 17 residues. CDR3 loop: CASSSILGLAGSYEQYF.

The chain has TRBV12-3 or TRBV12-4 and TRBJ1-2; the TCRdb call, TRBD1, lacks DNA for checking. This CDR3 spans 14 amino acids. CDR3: CASSRTGIGYGYTF.

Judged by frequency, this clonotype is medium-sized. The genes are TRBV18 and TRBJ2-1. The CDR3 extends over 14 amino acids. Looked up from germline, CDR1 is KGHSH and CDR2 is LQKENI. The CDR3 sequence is CASSRQGGYNEQFF.

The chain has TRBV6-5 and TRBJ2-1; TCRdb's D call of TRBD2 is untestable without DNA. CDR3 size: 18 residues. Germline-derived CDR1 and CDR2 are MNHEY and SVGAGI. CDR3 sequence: CASRKLTGTGGGRNEQFF.

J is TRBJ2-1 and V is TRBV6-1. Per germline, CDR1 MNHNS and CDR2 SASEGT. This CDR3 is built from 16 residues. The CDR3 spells CASSKRTQSSYNEQFF.

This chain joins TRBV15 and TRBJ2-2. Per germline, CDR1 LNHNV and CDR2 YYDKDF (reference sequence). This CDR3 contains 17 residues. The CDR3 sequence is CATSRDLGGRNTGELFF.

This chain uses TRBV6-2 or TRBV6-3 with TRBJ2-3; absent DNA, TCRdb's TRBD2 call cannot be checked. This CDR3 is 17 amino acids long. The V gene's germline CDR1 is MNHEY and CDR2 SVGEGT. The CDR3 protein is CASSYTGLAGVADTQYF.

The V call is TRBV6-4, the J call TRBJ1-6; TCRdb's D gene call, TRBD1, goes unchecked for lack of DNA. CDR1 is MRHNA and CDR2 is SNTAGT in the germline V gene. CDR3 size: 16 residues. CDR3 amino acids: CASPPGGGERNSPLHF.

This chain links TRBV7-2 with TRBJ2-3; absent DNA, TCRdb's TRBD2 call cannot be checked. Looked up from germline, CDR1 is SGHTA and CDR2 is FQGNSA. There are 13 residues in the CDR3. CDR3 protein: CASTWDWTGTQYF.

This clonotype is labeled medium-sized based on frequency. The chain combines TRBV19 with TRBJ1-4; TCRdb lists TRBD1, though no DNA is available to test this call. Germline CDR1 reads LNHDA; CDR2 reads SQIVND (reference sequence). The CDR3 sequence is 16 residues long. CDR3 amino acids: CASSTPATGGAEKLFF.

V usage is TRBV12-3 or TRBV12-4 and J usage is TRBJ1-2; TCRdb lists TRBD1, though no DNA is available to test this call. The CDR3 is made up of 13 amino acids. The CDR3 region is CASSSTGTYGYTF.

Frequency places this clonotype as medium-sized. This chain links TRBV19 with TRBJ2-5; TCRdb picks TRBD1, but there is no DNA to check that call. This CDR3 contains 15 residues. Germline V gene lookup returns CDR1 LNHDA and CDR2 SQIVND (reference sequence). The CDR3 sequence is CASSGGGALGETQYF.

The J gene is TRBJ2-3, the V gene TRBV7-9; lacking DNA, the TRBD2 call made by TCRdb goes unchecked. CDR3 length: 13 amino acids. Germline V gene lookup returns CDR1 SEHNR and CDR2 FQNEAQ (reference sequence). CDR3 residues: CASSLEGLDTQYF.

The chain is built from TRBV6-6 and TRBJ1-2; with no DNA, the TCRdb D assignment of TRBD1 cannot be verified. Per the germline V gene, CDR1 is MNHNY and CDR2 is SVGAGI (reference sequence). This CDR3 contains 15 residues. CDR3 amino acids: CASSPWSGRNYGYTF.

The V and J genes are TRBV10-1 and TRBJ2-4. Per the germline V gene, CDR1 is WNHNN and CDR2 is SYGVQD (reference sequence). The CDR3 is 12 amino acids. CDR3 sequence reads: CASSDYTDIQYF.

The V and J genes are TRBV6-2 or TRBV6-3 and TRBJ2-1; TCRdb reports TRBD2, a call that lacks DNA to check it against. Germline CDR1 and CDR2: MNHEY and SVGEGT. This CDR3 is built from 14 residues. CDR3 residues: CASRTSGRANEQFF.

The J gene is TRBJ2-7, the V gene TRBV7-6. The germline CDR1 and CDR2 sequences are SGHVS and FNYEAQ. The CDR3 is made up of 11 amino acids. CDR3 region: CASSLDDEQYF.